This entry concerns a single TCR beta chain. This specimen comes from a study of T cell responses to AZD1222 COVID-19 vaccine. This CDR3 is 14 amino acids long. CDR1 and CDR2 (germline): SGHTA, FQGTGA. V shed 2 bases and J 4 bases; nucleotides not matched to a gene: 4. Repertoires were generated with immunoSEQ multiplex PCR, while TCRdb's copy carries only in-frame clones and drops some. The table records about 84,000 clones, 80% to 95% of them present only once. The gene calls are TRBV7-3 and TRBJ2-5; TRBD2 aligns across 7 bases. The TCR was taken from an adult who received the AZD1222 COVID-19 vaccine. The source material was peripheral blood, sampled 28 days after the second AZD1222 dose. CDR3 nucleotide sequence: TGTGCCAGCAGCTTAGCGGGGGTGGGAGAGACCCAGTACTTC. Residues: CASSLAGVGETQYF.